The 21 T cell receptor beta chains reported below all come from one sample, sequenced in a study of shared clonotypes between healthy human individuals. This table comes from immunoSEQ multiplex PCR, and its TCRdb copy is limited to in-frame clones, with some not included. The data contain under 600,000 clones, 75% to 80% of them singletons. The material sequenced was PBMCs. The source of these receptors is a woman in her thirties or forties in good health. Some clones in this sample may be carry-over from other donors' samples.

The gene calls are TRBV19 and TRBJ2-5; TRBD1 aligns across 8 bases. Germline CDR1 LNHDA, CDR2 SQIVND (reference sequence). The trim removed 9 bases at V and 4 bases at J, leaving 7 bases unmatched. The CDR3 is 13 residues long. The CDR3 reads CASTSQGAETQYF. CDR3 bases: TGTGCCAGCACTAGCCAGGGGGCAGAGACCCAGTACTTC.

The chain is built from TRBV2 and TRBJ2-7; no clear D gene. The CDR3 length is 14 residues. V lost 5 bases and J 4 bases, leaving 15 bases between the germline ends. Germline V CDR1 and CDR2: SNHLY, FYNNEI. CDR3 coding DNA: TGTGCCAGCAGTTACACGGGCCTCACGTACGAGCAGTACTTC. Protein sequence: CASSYTGLTYEQYF.

This clone has just one count. Since a far larger clone is one base different, this is likely a read error. This chain links TRBV14 with TRBJ2-7, with 7 bases identical to TRBD1. The CDR3 runs 12 residues. V trimming: 6 bases; J trimming: 3 bases; junction bases outside the gene matches: 2. Germline-derived CDR1 and CDR2 are SGHDN and FVKESK. CDR3 nucleotide sequence: TGTGCCAGCAGTCGACAGGGCTACGAGCAGTACTTC. It translates to CASSRQGYEQYF.

The V and J genes are TRBV6-1 and TRBJ1-4; a possible D gene is TRBD1 (6 bases). V was trimmed by 2 bases and J by 12 bases, leaving 19 bases between them. The CDR3 runs 15 residues. The V gene's germline CDR1 is MNHNS and CDR2 SASEGT. CDR3 DNA: TGTGCCAGCAGTGAATCGTTTCGGGACAAGAAGGAACTGTTTTTT. It codes for CASSESFRDKKELFF.

The chain joins TRBV28 to TRBJ1-1; 7 positions match TRBD1. The CDR3 covers 17 residues. The trim removed 2 bases at V and 0 bases at J, leaving 9 bases unmatched. The germline V gene encodes CDR1 MDHEN and CDR2 SYDVKM. The CDR3: CASSLGPRTGMNTEAFF. The CDR3 region has the DNA TGTGCCAGCAGTTTAGGGCCCCGGACAGGCATGAACACTGAAGCTTTCTTT.

Only a few counts were recorded for this clone. The genes are TRBV10-3 and TRBJ2-5; TRBD2 matches 9 bases. V gave up 3 bases and J gave up 2 bases; unmatched junction bases: 13. The length of the CDR3 is 18 residues. CDR1 and CDR2 (germline): ENHRY, SYGVKD. The CDR3 nucleotides read TGTGCCATCAGTGATAATATGGTAGCGGGAGATTCTCAAGAGACCCAGTACTTC. This encodes CAISDNMVAGDSQETQYF.

This chain links TRBV6-1 with TRBJ1-1; D perhaps matches TRBD1 (6 bases). This CDR3 region has 13 residues. CDR1 and CDR2 (germline): MNHNS, SASEGT. Trimming removed 2 bases from V and 3 bases from J, with 7 bases in between. The chain's CDR3 is CASSEQGHTEAFF. In nucleotides, the CDR3 is TGTGCCAGCAGTGAACAGGGGCACACTGAAGCTTTCTTT.

This clone was picked up a small number of times. J is TRBJ1-4 and V is TRBV30; possible D gene TRBD1, 6 bases. Trimming left V 4 bases short and J 7 bases short, with 16 bases between. Germline lookup yields CDR1 GTSNPN and CDR2 SVGIG (reference sequence). This CDR3 contains 14 residues. The CDR3 nucleotides read TGTGCCTGGACCTGGGGGGGGCTAGGTGAAAAACTGTTTTTT. Translated, it gives CAWTWGGLGEKLFF. The full variable domain, with the rest looked up from reference TRBV30 and TRBJ1-4, is SQTIHQWPATLVQPVGSPLSLECTVEGTSNPNLYWYRQAAGRGLQLLFYSVGIGQISSEVPQNLSASRPQDRQFILSSKKLLLSDSGFYLCAWTWGGLGEKLFFGSGTQLSVL.

The V gene is TRBV7-2, the J gene TRBJ2-3, with 7 positions matching TRBD2. Germline assignment: CDR1 SGHTA and CDR2 FQGNSA. V trimming: 3 bases; J trimming: 5 bases; junction bases outside the gene matches: 8. This CDR3 is built from 15 residues. CDR3 DNA sequence: TGTGCCAGCAGCTTGGTGGGAGGGCCGGTAGATACGCAGTATTTT. Translated: CASSLVGGPVDTQYF.

This rearrangement joins TRBV10-3 to TRBJ2-1; 7 nucleotides match TRBD2. The CDR3 has 13 amino acids. CDR1 is ENHRY, CDR2 SYGVKD, per germline. J gave up 7 bases and V 4 bases, and 4 bases lay outside the gene matches. CDR3 sequence reads: CAISGAGVNEQFF. The CDR3 region has the DNA TGTGCCATCAGTGGTGCGGGAGTGAATGAGCAGTTCTTC.

The rearrangement joins TRBV29-1 to TRBJ1-1; 10 bases map to TRBD1. The CDR3 totals 15 residues. V lost 5 bases to trimming and J lost 3 bases; unmatched junction nucleotides: 9. The V gene's germline CDR1 is SQVTM and CDR2 ANQGSEA. The CDR3 DNA sequence: TGCAGCGTTACAACCGGGACAGGGGTTCACACTGAAGCTTTCTTT. This codes for CSVTTGTGVHTEAFF.

The gene calls are TRBV27 and TRBJ2-1; 9 positions agree with TRBD2. CDR3 size: 16 residues. Germline V gene data show CDR1 as MNHEY and CDR2 as SMNVEV (reference sequence). V gave up 6 bases and J gave up 6 bases; unmatched junction bases: 12. Here the CDR3 DNA reads TGTGCCAGCAGGAGGGCGGCGGGAGGGGCGGGCAATGAGCAGTTCTTC. This codes for CASRRAAGGAGNEQFF.

The chain employs TRBV10-2 and TRBJ2-7; 9 nucleotides agree with TRBD1. J lost 3 bases, V lost 10 bases, and 10 bases had no gene match. This CDR3 region has 14 residues. The germline V gene encodes CDR1 WSHSY and CDR2 SAAADI. The CDR3 is CATRAGTGNYEQYF. The CDR3 DNA is TGCGCCACCCGAGCCGGGACAGGGAACTACGAGCAGTACTTC.

J is TRBJ2-7 and V is TRBV18; possible D gene TRBD1, 6 bases. Trimming stripped 3 bases from V and 0 bases from J, with 12 bases between. The length of the CDR3 is 15 residues. Per the germline V gene, CDR1 is KGHSH and CDR2 is LQKENI. The CDR3: CASSPGTPPSYEQYF. CDR3 in DNA: TGTGCCAGCTCACCTGGGACACCGCCCTCCTACGAGCAGTACTTC.

The chain employs TRBV6-5 and TRBJ2-7, with 10 bases matching TRBD1. The CDR3 spans 14 residues. Germline values: CDR1 MNHEY, CDR2 SVGAGI. With V trimmed by 5 bases and J by 2 bases, 3 bases remained unmatched. Written as DNA, the CDR3 is TGTGCCAGCAGTCGGACAGGGGGTCCCTACGAGCAGTACTTC. Protein sequence: CASSRTGGPYEQYF.

The chain is built from TRBV7-9 and TRBJ2-1, with D possibly being TRBD2 (5 bases). Between the trimmed V and J ends, which lost 7 bases and 4 bases, there was a span of 8 bases. Germline V lookup: CDR1 SEHNR, CDR2 FQNEAQ (reference sequence). The CDR3 has 12 amino acids. The CDR3 nucleotides are TGTGCCAGCACGGACTCATACAATGAGCAGTTCTTC. Translating gives CASTDSYNEQFF.

This clone was counted once. The rearrangement joins TRBV7-6 to TRBJ2-2; the match to TRBD1 covers 10 bases. The V gene end was trimmed by 5 bases and the J gene end by 5 bases; junction bases not matched to a gene: 14. This CDR3 spans 18 amino acids. CDR1 and CDR2 from the germline V gene are SGHVS and FNYEAQ. This CDR3 reads CASSLPGTGELGTGELFF. The DNA for the CDR3 is TGTGCCAGCAGCCTTCCCGGGACAGGGGAATTGGGGACCGGGGAGCTGTTTTTT. The full variable domain, its missing parts supplied by reference TRBV7-6 and TRBJ2-2, is GAGVSQSPRYKVTKRGQDVALRCDPISGHVSLYWYRQALGQGPEFLTYFNYEAQQDKSGLPNDRFSAERPEGSISTLTIQRTEQRDSAMYRCASSLPGTGELGTGELFFGEGSRLTVL.

This clone was counted ten times or more. The rearrangement links TRBV7-2 to TRBJ2-5; 11 nucleotides line up with TRBD2. Germline CDR1 and CDR2: SGHTA and FQGNSA. V shed 0 bases and J 2 bases; nucleotides not matched to a gene: 2. This CDR3 spans 16 amino acids. The CDR3 nucleotides are TGTGCCAGCAGCTTAGCGATAGCGGGAGGGCAAGAGACCCAGTACTTC. Its protein is CASSLAIAGGQETQYF.

V is TRBV2 and J is TRBJ1-5; a possible D gene is TRBD1 (5 bases). This CDR3 is 13 amino acids long. Germline assignment: CDR1 SNHLY and CDR2 FYNNEI. The V end lost 8 bases, the J end lost 3 bases, and 11 bases lay between the germline ends. In nucleotides, the CDR3 is TGTGCCAGCCACGACAGATCCAATCAGCCCCAGCATTTT. It is translated as CASHDRSNQPQHF.

The gene calls are TRBV9 and TRBJ2-2; D remains unclear. In germline, CDR1 is SGDLS, CDR2 YYNGEE. The V end was cut by 0 bases, the J end by 5 bases, with 8 bases between. CDR3 size: 14 residues. CDR3 DNA sequence: TGTGCCAGCAGCGTAGGGGCAGAGACCGGGGAGCTGTTTTTT. Encoded protein: CASSVGAETGELFF.

This chain connects TRBV7-2 to TRBJ2-1; TRBD2 is a possible D gene (5 bases). The germline V gene has CDR1 SGHTA and CDR2 FQGNSA. This CDR3 has 13 residues. Trimming took off 3 bases at V and 8 bases at J, with 11 bases between the two ends. The CDR3 bases are TGTGCCAGCAGCTTTGGCCCCGGGGATGAGCAGTTCTTC. Its protein is CASSFGPGDEQFF.